Below, 26 T cell receptor beta chains from the same sample are listed, as sequenced in a study of T-cell memory formation after mild COVID-19. MiXCR, applied by TCRdb to the 5' RACE reads, yields one record per CDR3 protein. Of about 250,000 distinct CDR3 sequences in the sample, just over 15% were seen once. Sequencing was performed on PBMCs or a T cell subset sorted from them (not recorded which). Receptors were obtained from an adult woman who had mild COVID-19 (a few samples of this study predate the infection). Cell type and time point are not known.

This clonotype was counted between two and nine times. The chain joins TRBV7-2 to TRBJ2-1; TRBD2 matches 13 bases. The V and J ends lost 4 bases and 9 bases, in that order; junction bases with no gene match: 3. Germline loops: CDR1 SGHTA, CDR2 FQGNSA. The CDR3 sequence is 14 residues long. The CDR3 DNA follows: TGTGCCAGCAGCTCAGGACTAGCGGGAGCTGAGCAGTTCTTC. It specifies CASSSGLAGAEQFF.

This chain's CDR3 is CASYQQAYEQYF. DNA of the CDR3: TGTGCCAGCTACCAACAGGCCTACGAGCAGTACTTC. The genes are TRBV6-5 and TRBJ2-7; possibly TRBD1 for D (5 bases). Trimming took off 8 bases at V and 2 bases at J, with 10 bases between the two ends. This CDR3 contains 12 residues. The V gene's germline CDR1 is MNHEY and CDR2 SVGAGI.

The CDR3 region has the DNA TGTGCCAGCAGTTTCCAGGGGGCGCGTGAAAAACTGTTTTTT. Amino acids: CASSFQGAREKLFF. V and J are TRBV27 and TRBJ1-4; 8 nucleotides match TRBD1. The germline V gene has CDR1 MNHEY and CDR2 SMNVEV (reference sequence). The length of the CDR3 is 14 residues. The trim removed 3 bases at V and 7 bases at J, leaving 4 bases unmatched.

The chain joins TRBV7-2 to TRBJ2-2; D is perhaps TRBD2 (6 bases). This CDR3 spans 16 amino acids. The germline gives CDR1 SGHTA, CDR2 FQGNSA. V shed 1 base and J shed 1 base, with 10 bases lying between them. CDR3: CASSLVAGRNTGELFF. The CDR3 bases are TGTGCCAGCAGCTTAGTGGCCGGGAGGAACACCGGGGAGCTGTTTTTT.

The V gene is TRBV7-2, the J gene TRBJ2-5; TRBD2 might be the D (5 bases). The V end was cut by 5 bases, the J end by 5 bases, with 12 bases between. CDR1 SGHTA and CDR2 FQGNSA come from the germline V gene. The CDR3 length is 13 residues. DNA of the CDR3: TGTGCCAGCAGCACTTATAGCGAGGAGACCCAGTACTTC. Protein product: CASSTYSEETQYF.

J is TRBJ2-5 and V is TRBV6-5, with D unclear. This CDR3 has 11 amino acids. The V end was cut by 3 bases, the J end by 11 bases, with 10 bases between. From germline, CDR1 is MNHEY and CDR2 SVGAGI. The chain's CDR3 is CASSYNGRQYF. The CDR3 coding sequence is TGTGCCAGCAGTTATAATGGGCGGCAGTACTTC.

This clonotype has more than one count but fewer than ten. CDR3 DNA sequence: TGCGCCAGCAGTGACCCCGGAGGTCCGGGACACCAACTCGCGAACACCGGGGAGCTGTTTTTT. This codes for CASSDPGGPGHQLANTGELFF. The chain uses TRBV10-1 and TRBJ2-2, with TRBD1 as a possible D gene (6 bases). Germline V CDR1 and CDR2: WNHNN, SYGVQD (reference sequence). This CDR3 region has 21 residues. Trimming cost V 3 bases and J 0 bases, with 26 bases left between them.

J is TRBJ1-3 and V is TRBV20-1; 10 nucleotides agree with TRBD1. Looked up from germline, CDR1 is DFQATT and CDR2 is SNEGSKA (reference sequence). The CDR3 is made up of 15 amino acids. V dropped 3 bases and J dropped 2; count of bases not matched to a gene: 4. For the CDR3, the DNA is TGCAGTGCTAGTAGCGGGACAGGGGCTGGAAACACCATATATTTT. It translates to CSASSGTGAGNTIYF.

This chain links TRBV4-2 with TRBJ2-7; 9 nucleotides match TRBD2. The CDR3 sequence is 17 residues long. Germline assignment: CDR1 LGHNA and CDR2 YNFKEQ. J was trimmed by 2 bases and V by 0 bases; bases with no gene match: 8. The CDR3 protein is CASSQDPSGARTYEQYF. CDR3 DNA: TGTGCCAGCAGCCAAGATCCTAGCGGGGCGCGAACCTACGAGCAGTACTTC.

V usage is TRBV27 and J usage is TRBJ2-7, with TRBD1 identical over 9 bases. The CDR3 runs to 15 residues. The trim removed 2 bases at V and 0 bases at J, leaving 2 bases unmatched. Germline values: CDR1 MNHEY, CDR2 SMNVEV (reference sequence). CDR3 coding DNA: TGTGCCAGCAGTTTACTGGGACAGGGCTCCTACGAGCAGTACTTC. It translates to CASSLLGQGSYEQYF.

V usage is TRBV7-2 and J usage is TRBJ2-3; possibly TRBD1 or TRBD2 for D (5 bases each). The V gene lost 2 bases and the J gene lost 2 bases, with 14 bases spanning the gap. CDR1 SGHTA and CDR2 FQGNSA come from the germline V gene. This CDR3 is built from 16 residues. CDR3 region: CASSLSGGFYTDTQYF. The CDR3 DNA is TGTGCCAGCAGCTTAAGTGGGGGTTTCTACACAGATACGCAGTATTTT.

This clonotype was picked up a small number of times. The chain is built from TRBV25-1 and TRBJ2-5; D gene unclear. The CDR3 contains 15 residues. The germline V gene has CDR1 MGHDK and CDR2 SYGVNS. Deletions cut 5 bases from V and 0 bases from J, with 13 bases between. The CDR3 sequence is CASSYPRAYQETQYF. CDR3 coding DNA: TGTGCCAGCAGTTACCCCCGAGCGTACCAAGAGACCCAGTACTTC.

The chain combines TRBV2 with TRBJ2-5; D call uncertain. Trimming shortened V by 2 bases and J by 4 bases, and 5 bases separated the two germline ends. There are 12 residues in the CDR3. The V gene's germline CDR1 is SNHLY and CDR2 FYNNEI. The CDR3 here is CASSEFPETQYF. CDR3 DNA sequence: TGTGCCAGCAGTGAATTTCCAGAGACCCAGTACTTC.

The CDR3, as DNA: TGCAGTGCTAGAACCTCGGTGGGTGAGCAGTTCTTC. Its translation: CSARTSVGEQFF. This rearrangement joins TRBV20-1 to TRBJ2-1; D remains ambiguous. The CDR3 loop spans 12 amino acids. V gave up 2 bases and J gave up 9 bases, with 11 bases separating them. Germline CDR1 is DFQATT and CDR2 is SNEGSKA (reference sequence).

The chain joins TRBV5-1 to TRBJ1-1, with a weak D call TRBD1 (6 bases). The CDR3 sequence is 14 residues long. The V gene's germline CDR1 is SGHRS and CDR2 YFSETQ. V lost 2 bases to trimming and J lost 7 bases, with 15 bases between them. The CDR3 here is CASSFGGGLNEAFF. Here the CDR3 DNA reads TGCGCCAGCAGCTTCGGGGGCGGGCTTAATGAAGCTTTCTTT.

This clonotype appeared a few times. The genes are TRBV7-2 and TRBJ1-1, with D possibly being TRBD1 (5 bases). Trimming stripped 5 bases from V and 6 bases from J, with 25 bases between. The CDR3 contains 17 residues. CDR1 and CDR2 (germline): SGHTA, FQGNSA. This chain's CDR3 is CASSPYGGRVQLSEAFF. In nucleotides, the CDR3 is TGTGCCAGCAGCCCTTATGGGGGGAGGGTTCAGCTCTCTGAAGCTTTCTTT.

The chain recombines TRBV12-3 or TRBV12-4 with TRBJ1-6; 9 nucleotides line up with TRBD1. The J segment lost 14 bases and the V segment lost 5 bases, leaving 13 bases of the junction unmatched. This CDR3 has 15 residues. This chain's CDR3 is CASSPFRPGQGTLHF. In DNA, the CDR3 is TGTGCCAGCAGTCCCTTTAGGCCGGGACAGGGCACCCTCCACTTT.

This clonotype was observed a few times. The J gene is TRBJ1-6, the V gene TRBV6-5; D unresolved. The CDR3 is made up of 16 amino acids. CDR1 is MNHEY and CDR2 is SVGAGI in the germline V gene. V lost 6 bases to trimming and J lost 9 bases, with 21 bases between them. The CDR3 DNA reads as TGTGCCAGCAGCCTAAAAACCGCCCCCGGGAGTTCACCCCTCCACTTT. Its protein product is CASSLKTAPGSSPLHF.

The V call is TRBV27, the J call TRBJ2-2; D not certain. CDR1 is MNHEY, CDR2 SMNVEV, per germline (reference sequence). V lost 7 bases to trimming and J lost 4 bases, with 13 bases between them. There are 14 residues in the CDR3. CDR3 sequence (DNA): TGTGCCAGCACCCTACGGTTCCTCACCGGGGAGCTGTTTTTT. Its protein product is CASTLRFLTGELFF.

The genes are TRBV4-1 and TRBJ2-7; no definite D call. From germline, CDR1 is MGHRA and CDR2 YSYEKL. Trimming removed 0 bases from V and 1 base from J, with 7 bases in between. The CDR3 runs to 14 residues. The CDR3 sequence is CASSQDPGSYEQYF. The CDR3 DNA follows: TGCGCCAGCAGCCAAGATCCCGGATCCTACGAGCAGTACTTC.

This clonotype was found a few times. V gene TRBV29-1 combines with J gene TRBJ2-3; D is uncertain. The V gene's germline CDR1 is SQVTM and CDR2 ANQGSEA. The germline V and J ends were trimmed by 7 bases and 0 bases, with 8 bases remaining between them. The CDR3 runs 12 residues. CDR3: CSATRSTDTQYF. CDR3 in DNA: TGCAGCGCGACTCGGAGCACAGATACGCAGTATTTT.

This clonotype was found many times. V is TRBV29-1 and J is TRBJ2-2; maybe TRBD1 (6 bases). The germline V and J ends were trimmed by 7 bases and 6 bases, with 15 bases remaining between them. Germline values: CDR1 SQVTM, CDR2 ANQGSEA. The CDR3 is 13 amino acids. The CDR3 protein is CSGGQNYAGELFF. The DNA of the CDR3 is TGCAGCGGCGGACAGAACTACGCCGGGGAGCTGTTTTTT.

The rearrangement uses TRBV6-6 and TRBJ1-2; D gene unclear. This CDR3 spans 11 amino acids. Trimming pared 5 bases from V and 6 bases from J, leaving 7 bases between. Germline V gene lookup returns CDR1 MNHNY and CDR2 SVGAGI (reference sequence). The CDR3 sequence is CASSGDNGYTF. DNA of the CDR3: TGTGCCAGCAGTGGGGATAATGGCTACACCTTC.

This clonotype has only a few counts. The chain couples TRBV9 to TRBJ2-3, with 7 bases lining up with TRBD1. This CDR3 has 15 residues. V trimming: 4 bases; J trimming: 5 bases; junction bases outside the gene matches: 10. Germline CDR1 SGDLS, CDR2 YYNGEE. The CDR3 reads CASSPREGAIDTQYF. DNA of the CDR3: TGTGCCAGCAGCCCCCGTGAGGGGGCAATAGATACGCAGTATTTT.

The V call is TRBV27, the J call TRBJ1-1; 9 nucleotides align to TRBD1. The germline V gene encodes CDR1 MNHEY and CDR2 SMNVEV (reference sequence). The CDR3 spans 14 residues. V shed 3 bases and J 4 bases; nucleotides not matched to a gene: 3. CDR3 nucleotide sequence: TGTGCCAGCAGTTTGAACAGGGGGCTCACTGAAGCTTTCTTT. This gives the protein CASSLNRGLTEAFF.

This chain uses TRBV20-1 with TRBJ1-6; TRBD1 might be the D (6 bases). The CDR3 spans 14 residues. Germline CDR1 is DFQATT and CDR2 is SNEGSKA (reference sequence). V was cut by 0 bases and J by 6 bases, with 9 bases left in between. Here the CDR3 reads CSARDRGGNSPLHF. CDR3 nucleotides: TGCAGTGCTAGAGACAGGGGTGGTAATTCACCCCTCCACTTT.